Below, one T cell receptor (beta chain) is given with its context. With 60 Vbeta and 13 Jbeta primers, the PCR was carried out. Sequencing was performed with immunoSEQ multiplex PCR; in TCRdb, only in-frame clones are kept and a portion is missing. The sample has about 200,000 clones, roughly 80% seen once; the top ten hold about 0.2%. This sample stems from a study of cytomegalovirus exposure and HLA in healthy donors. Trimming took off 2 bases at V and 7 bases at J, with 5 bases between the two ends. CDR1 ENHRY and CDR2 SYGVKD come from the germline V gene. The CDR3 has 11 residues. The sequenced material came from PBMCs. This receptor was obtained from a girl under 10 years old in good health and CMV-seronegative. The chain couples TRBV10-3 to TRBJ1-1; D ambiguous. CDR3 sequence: CAISERSEAFF. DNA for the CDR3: TGTGCCATCAGTGAGAGGAGTGAAGCTTTCTTT.